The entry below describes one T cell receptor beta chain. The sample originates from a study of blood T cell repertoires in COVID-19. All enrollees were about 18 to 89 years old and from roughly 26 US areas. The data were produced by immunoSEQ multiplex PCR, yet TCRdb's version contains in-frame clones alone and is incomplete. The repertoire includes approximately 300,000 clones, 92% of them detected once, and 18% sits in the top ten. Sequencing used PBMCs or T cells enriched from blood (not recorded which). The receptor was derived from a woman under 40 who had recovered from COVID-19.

The CDR3 DNA reads TGTGCCATCAAGCTCGGCAGCGGGAGGGCCGGAGAAGATACGCAGTATTTT. Translation gives CAIKLGSGRAGEDTQYF. The chain couples TRBV10-3 to TRBJ2-3, with TRBD2 identical over 10 bases. This CDR3 comprises 17 residues. Germline V gene lookup returns CDR1 ENHRY and CDR2 SYGVKD. Trimming took 7 bases from V and 5 from J; bases not matched to a gene: 15.